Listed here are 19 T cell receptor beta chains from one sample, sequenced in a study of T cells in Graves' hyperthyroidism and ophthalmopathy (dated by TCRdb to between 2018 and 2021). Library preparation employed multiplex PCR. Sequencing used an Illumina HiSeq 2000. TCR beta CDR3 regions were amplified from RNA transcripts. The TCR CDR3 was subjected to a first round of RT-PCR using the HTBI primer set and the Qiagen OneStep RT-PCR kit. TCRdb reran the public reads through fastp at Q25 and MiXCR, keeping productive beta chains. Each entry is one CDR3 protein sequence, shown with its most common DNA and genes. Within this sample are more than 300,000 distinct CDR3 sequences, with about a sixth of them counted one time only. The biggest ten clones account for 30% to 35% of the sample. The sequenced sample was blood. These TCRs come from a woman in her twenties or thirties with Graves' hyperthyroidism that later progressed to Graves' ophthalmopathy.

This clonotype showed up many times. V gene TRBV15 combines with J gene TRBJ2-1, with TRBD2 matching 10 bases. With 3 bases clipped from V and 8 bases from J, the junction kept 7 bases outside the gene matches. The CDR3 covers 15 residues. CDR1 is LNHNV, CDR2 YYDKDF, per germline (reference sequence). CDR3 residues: CATSSRLAGGDEQFF. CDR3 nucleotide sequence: TGTGCCACCAGCAGTCGACTAGCGGGTGGGGATGAGCAGTTCTTC. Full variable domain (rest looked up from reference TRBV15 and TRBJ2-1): DAMVIQNPRYQVTQFGKPVTLSCSQTLNHNVMYWYQQKSSQAPKLLFHYYDKDFNNEADTPDNFQSRRPNTSFCFLDIRSPGLGDTAMYLCATSSRLAGGDEQFFGPGTRLTVL.

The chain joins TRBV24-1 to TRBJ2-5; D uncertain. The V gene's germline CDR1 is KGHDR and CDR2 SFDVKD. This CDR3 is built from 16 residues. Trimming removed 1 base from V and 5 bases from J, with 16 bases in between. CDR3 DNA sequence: TGTGCCACCAGTGATTTAACTTCATCCAACCCGGAGACCCAGTACTTC. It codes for CATSDLTSSNPETQYF.

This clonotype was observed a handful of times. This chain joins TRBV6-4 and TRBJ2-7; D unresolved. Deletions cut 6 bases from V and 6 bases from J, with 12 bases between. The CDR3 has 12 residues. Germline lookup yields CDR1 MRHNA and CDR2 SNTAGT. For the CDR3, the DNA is TGTGCCAGCAGGCAAGACAAATGCGAGCAGTACTTC. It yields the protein CASRQDKCEQYF.

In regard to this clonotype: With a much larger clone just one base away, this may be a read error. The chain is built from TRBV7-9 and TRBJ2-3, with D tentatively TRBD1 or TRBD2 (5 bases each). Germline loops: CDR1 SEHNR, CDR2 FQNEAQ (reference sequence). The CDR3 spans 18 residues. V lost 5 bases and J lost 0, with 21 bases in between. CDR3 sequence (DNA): TGTGCCAGCAGCCCACACTCATCGGGGACCACTAGCACAGATACGCAGTATTTT. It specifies CASSPHSSGTTSTDTQYF. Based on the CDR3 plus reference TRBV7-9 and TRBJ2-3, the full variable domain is DTGVSQNPRHKITKRGQNVTFRCDPISEHNRLYWYRQTLGQGPEFLTYFQNEAQLEKSRLLSDRFSAERPKGSFSTLEIQRTEQGDSAMYLCASSPHSSGTTSTDTQYFGPGTRLTVL.

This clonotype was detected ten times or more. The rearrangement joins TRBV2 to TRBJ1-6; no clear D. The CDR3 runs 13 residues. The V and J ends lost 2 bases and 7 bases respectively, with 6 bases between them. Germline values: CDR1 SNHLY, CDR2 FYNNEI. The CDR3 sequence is CASSERENSPLHF. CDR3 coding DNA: TGTGCCAGCAGTGAACGGGAGAATTCACCCCTCCACTTT.

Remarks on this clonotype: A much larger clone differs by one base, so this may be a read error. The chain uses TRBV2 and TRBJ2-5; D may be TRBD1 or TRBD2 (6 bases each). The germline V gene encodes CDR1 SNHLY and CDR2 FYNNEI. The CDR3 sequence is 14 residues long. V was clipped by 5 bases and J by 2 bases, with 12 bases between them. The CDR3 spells CASSPKGGQETQYF. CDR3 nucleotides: TGTGCCAGCAGTCCGAAAGGGGGGCAAGAGACCCAGTACTTC. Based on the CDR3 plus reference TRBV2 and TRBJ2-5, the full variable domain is EPEVTQTPSHQVTQMGQEVILRCVPISNHLYFYWYRQILGQKVEFLVSFYNNEISEKSEIFDDQFSVERPDGSNFTLKIRSTKLEDSAMYFCASSPKGGQETQYFGPGTRLLVL.

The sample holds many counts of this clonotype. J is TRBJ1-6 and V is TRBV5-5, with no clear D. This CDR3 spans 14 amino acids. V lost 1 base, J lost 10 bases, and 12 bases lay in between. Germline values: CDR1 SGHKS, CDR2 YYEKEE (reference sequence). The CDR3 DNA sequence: TGTGCCAGCAGCTTGACACTGCAAGACTCACCCCTCCACTTT. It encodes CASSLTLQDSPLHF.

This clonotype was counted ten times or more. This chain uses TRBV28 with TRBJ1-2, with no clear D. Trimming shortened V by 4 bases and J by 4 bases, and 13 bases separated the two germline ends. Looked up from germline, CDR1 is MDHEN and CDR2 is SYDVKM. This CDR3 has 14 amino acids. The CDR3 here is CASSSVRRLYGYTF. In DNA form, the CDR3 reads TGTGCCAGCAGTTCAGTCAGACGACTCTATGGCTACACCTTC.

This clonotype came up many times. The CDR3 nucleotides are TGTGCCAGCAGCCCTTTGGACAGGGACTCGAATTTTGAAGCTTTCTTT. Translating it yields CASSPLDRDSNFEAFF. The rearrangement joins TRBV11-2 to TRBJ1-1, with TRBD1 matching over 8 bases. CDR3 length: 16 amino acids. With 5 bases clipped from V and 7 bases from J, the junction kept 15 bases outside the gene matches. CDR1 and CDR2 from the germline V gene are SGHAT and FQNNGV.

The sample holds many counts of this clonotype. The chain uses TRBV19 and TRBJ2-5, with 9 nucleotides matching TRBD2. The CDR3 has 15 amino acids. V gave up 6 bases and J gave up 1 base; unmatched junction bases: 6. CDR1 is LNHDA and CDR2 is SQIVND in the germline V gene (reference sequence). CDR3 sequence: CASSLGLAIQETQYF. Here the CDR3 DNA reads TGTGCCAGTAGCCTCGGACTAGCGATCCAAGAGACCCAGTACTTC.

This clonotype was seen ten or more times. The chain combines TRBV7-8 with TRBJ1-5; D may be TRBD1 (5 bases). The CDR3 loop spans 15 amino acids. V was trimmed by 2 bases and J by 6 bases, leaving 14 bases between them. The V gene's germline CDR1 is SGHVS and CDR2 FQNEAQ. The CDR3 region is CASSLPAGQGQPQHF. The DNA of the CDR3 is TGTGCCAGCAGCTTACCCGCAGGGCAAGGTCAGCCCCAGCATTTT.

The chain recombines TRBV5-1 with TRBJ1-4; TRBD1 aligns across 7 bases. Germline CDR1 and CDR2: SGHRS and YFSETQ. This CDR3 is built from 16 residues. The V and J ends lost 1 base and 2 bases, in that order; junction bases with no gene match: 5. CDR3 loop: CASSLPTGATNEKLFF. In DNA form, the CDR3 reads TGCGCCAGCAGCTTGCCTACAGGGGCGACTAATGAAAAACTGTTTTTT.

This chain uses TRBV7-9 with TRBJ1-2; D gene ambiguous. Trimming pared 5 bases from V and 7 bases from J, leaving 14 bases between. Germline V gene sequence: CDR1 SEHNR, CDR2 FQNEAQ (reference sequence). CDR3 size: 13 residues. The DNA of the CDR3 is TGTGCCAGCAGCCCGGTATCCCAAACTGGCTACACCTTC. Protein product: CASSPVSQTGYTF.

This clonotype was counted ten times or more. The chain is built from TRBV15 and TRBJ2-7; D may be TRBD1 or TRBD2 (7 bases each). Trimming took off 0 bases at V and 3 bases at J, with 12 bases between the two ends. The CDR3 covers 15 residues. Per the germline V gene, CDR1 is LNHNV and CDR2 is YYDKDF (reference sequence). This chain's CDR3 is CATSREGGGGYEQYF. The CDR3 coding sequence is TGTGCCACCAGCAGAGAGGGAGGGGGCGGCTACGAGCAGTACTTC.

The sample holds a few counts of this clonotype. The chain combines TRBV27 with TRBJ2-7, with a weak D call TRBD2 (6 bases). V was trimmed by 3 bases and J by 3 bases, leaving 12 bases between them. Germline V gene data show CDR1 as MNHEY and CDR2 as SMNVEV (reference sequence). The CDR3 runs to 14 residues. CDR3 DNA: TGTGCCAGCAGTTTGGGGGGAATGGGCTACGAGCAGTACTTC. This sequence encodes CASSLGGMGYEQYF.

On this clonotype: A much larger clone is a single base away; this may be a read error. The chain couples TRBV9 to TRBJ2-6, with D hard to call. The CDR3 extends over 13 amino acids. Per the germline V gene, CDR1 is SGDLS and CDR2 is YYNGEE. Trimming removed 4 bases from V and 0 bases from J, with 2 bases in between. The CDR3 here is CASSSSGANVLTF. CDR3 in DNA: TGTGCCAGCAGCTCCTCTGGGGCCAACGTCCTGACTTTC.

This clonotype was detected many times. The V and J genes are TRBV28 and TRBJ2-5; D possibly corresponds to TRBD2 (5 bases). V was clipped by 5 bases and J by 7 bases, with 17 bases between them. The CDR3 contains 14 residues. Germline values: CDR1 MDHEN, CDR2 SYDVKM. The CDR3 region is CASSLAGEKGTQYF. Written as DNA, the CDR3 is TGTGCCAGCAGTCTAGCTGGGGAGAAGGGGACCCAGTACTTC.

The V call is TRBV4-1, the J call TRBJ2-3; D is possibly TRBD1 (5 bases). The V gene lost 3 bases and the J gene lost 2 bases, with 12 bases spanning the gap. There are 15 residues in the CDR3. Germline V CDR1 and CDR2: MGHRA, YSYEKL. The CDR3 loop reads CASSHSGYATDTQYF. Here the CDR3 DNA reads TGCGCCAGCAGCCATTCAGGGTATGCCACAGATACGCAGTATTTT.

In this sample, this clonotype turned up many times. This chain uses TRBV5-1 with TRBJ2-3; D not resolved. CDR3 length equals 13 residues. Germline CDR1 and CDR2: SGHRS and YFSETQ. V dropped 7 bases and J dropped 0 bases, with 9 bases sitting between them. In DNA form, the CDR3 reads TGCGCCAGCGGCGGATCTAGCACAGATACGCAGTATTTT. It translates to CASGGSSTDTQYF.